This T cell receptor beta chain was sequenced during a study of T-cell memory formation after mild COVID-19. Study results and limitations: Cross-reactive memory apparently joined, as some responding clones appeared in pre-infection memory. Clonal second-wave expansions that peaked on day 37 had unconfirmed SARS-CoV-2 specificity. Clones contracting day 15 to 85 were balanced CD4/CD8; later expanders leaned CD4+.

A word on this clonotype: The antigen is not known.

Constant-segment primers served in 5'RACE that generated TCR alpha and TCR beta cDNA libraries bearing sample barcodes and UMIs. Each CDR3 protein gets one entry after TCRdb re-called the 5' RACE reads with MiXCR. The sample gives approximately 560,000 distinct CDR3 sequences, 17% of which show up once; 8.1% is in the top ten. The CDR3 extends over 15 amino acids. CDR1 and CDR2 from the germline V gene are MNHEY and SMNVEV (reference sequence). Trimming took 7 bases from V and 1 from J; bases not matched to a gene: 8. The TCR sequence derives from an adult woman who had mild COVID-19 (a few samples of this study predate the infection). Cell type and time point are not known. Sequencing used PBMCs or a T cell subset sorted from them (not recorded which). V gene TRBV27 combines with J gene TRBJ2-5; 8 bases match TRBD2. The chain's CDR3 is CASTSGLGAQETQYF. The CDR3 DNA sequence: TGTGCCAGCACATCGGGACTAGGGGCCCAAGAGACCCAGTACTTC.